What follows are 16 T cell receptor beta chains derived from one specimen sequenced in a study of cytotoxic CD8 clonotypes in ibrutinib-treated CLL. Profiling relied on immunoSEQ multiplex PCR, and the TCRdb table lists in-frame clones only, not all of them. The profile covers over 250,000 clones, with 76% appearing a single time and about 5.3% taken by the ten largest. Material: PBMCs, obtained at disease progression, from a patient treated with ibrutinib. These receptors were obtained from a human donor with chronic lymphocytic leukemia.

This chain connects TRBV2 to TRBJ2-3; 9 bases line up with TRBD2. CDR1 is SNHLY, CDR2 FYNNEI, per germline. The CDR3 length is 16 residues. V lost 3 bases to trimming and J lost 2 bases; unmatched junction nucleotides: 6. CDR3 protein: CASSEPAGGPTDTQYF. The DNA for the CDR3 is TGTGCCAGCAGTGAGCCAGCGGGGGGCCCCACAGATACGCAGTATTTT.

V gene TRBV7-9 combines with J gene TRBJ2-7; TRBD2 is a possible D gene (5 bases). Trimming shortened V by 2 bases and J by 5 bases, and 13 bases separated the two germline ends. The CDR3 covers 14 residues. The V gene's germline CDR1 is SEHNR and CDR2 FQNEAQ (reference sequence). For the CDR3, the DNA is TGTGCCAGCAGCTTAAGAGGGAGAGTCCACGAGCAGTACTTC. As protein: CASSLRGRVHEQYF.

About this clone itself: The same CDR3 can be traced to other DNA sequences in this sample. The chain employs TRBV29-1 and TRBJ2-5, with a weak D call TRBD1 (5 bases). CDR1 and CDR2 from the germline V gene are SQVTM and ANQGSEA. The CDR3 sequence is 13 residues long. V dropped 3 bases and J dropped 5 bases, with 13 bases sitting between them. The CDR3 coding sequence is TGCAGCGTTGAGGACGGGCAGGGCGAGACCCAGTACTTC. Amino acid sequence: CSVEDGQGETQYF. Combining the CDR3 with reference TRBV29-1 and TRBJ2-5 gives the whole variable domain SAVISQKPSRDICQRGTSLTIQCQVDSQVTMMFWYRQQPGQSLTLIATANQGSEATYESGFVIDKFPISRPNLTFSTLTVSNMSPEDSSIYLCSVEDGQGETQYFGPGTRLLVL.

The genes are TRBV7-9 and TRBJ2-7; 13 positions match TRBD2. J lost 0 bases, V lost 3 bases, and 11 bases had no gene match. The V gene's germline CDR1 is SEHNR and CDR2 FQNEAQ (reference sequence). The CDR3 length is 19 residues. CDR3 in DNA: TGTGCCAGCAGCTTGCCCCCCGGACTAGCGGGAGTTCGCTCCTACGAGCAGTACTTC. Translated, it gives CASSLPPGLAGVRSYEQYF.

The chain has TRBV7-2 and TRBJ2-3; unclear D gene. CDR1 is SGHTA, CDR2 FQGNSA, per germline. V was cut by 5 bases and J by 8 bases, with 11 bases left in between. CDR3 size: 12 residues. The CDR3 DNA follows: TGTGCCAGCAGCGGGTCGACCTTTACGCAGTATTTT. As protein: CASSGSTFTQYF.

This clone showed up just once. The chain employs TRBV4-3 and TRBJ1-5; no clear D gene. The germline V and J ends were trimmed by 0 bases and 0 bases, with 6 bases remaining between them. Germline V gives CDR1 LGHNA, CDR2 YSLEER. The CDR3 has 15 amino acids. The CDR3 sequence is CASSQDVYSNQPQHF. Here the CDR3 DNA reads TGCGCCAGCAGCCAAGATGTGTATAGCAATCAGCCCCAGCATTTT.

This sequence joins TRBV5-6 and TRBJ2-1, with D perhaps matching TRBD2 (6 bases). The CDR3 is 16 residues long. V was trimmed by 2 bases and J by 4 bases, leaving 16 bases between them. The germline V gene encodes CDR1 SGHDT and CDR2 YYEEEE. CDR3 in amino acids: CASSFRAGRTYNEQFF. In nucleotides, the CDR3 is TGTGCCAGCAGCTTCCGCGCCGGGAGAACATACAATGAGCAGTTCTTC.

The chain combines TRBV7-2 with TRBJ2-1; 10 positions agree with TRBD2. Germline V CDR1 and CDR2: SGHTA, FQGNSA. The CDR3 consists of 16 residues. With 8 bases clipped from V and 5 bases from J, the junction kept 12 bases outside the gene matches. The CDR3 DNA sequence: TGTGCCAGCCATCCCGGCCAGCGGGGGGGAGACAATGAGCAGTTCTTC. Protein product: CASHPGQRGGDNEQFF.

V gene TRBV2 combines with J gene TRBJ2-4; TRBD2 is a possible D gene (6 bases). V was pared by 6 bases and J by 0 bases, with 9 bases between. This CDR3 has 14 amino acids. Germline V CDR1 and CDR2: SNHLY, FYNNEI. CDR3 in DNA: TGTGCCAGCAGGAAGGGACTAGCCAAAAACATTCAGTACTTC. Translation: CASRKGLAKNIQYF.

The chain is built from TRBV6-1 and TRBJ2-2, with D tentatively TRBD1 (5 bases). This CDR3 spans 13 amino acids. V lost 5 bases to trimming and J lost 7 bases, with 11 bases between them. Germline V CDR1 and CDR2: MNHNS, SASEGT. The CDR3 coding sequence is TGTGCCAGCAGTAGCCAGGGAATCGGGGAGCTGTTTTTT. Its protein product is CASSSQGIGELFF.

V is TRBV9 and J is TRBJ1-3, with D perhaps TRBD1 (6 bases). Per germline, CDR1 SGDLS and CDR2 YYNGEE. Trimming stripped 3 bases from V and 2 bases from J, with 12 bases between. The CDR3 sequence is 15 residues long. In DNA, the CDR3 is TGTGCCAGCAGCGACACAGGGATCACTGGAAACACCATATATTTT. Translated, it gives CASSDTGITGNTIYF.

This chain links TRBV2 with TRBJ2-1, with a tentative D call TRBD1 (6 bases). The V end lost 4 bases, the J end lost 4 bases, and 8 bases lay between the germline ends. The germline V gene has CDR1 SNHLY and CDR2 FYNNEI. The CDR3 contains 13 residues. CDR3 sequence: CASSAGQYNEQFF. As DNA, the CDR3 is TGTGCCAGCAGTGCGGGACAATACAATGAGCAGTTCTTC.

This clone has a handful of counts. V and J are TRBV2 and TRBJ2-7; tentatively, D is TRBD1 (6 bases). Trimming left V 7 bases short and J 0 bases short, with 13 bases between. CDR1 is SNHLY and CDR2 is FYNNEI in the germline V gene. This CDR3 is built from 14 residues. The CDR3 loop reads CASTWDISSYEQYF. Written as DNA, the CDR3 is TGTGCCAGCACTTGGGACATAAGCTCCTACGAGCAGTACTTC.

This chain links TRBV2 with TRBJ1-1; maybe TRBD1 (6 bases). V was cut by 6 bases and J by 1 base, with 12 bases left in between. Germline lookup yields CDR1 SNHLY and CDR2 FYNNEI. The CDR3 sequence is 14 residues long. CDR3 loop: CASRGRGTNTEAFF. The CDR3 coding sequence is TGTGCCAGCAGGGGCAGGGGAACGAACACTGAAGCTTTCTTT. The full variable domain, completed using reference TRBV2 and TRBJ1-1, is EPEVTQTPSHQVTQMGQEVILRCVPISNHLYFYWYRQILGQKVEFLVSFYNNEISEKSEIFDDQFSVERPDGSNFTLKIRSTKLEDSAMYFCASRGRGTNTEAFFGQGTRLTVV.

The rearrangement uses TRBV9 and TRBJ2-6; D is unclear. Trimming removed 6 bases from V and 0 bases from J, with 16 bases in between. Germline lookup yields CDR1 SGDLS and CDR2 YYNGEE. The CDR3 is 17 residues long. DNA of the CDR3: TGTGCCAGCACCACTCCGACCGAATACTCTGGGGCCAACGTCCTGACTTTC. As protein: CASTTPTEYSGANVLTF.

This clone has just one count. CDR3 loop: CASKPVPGSNQPQHF. CDR3 coding DNA: TGTGCCAGCAAACCCGTCCCGGGAAGCAATCAGCCCCAGCATTTT. This rearrangement joins TRBV6-1 to TRBJ1-5, with D hard to call. CDR3 length: 15 residues. Trimming pared 7 bases from V and 1 base from J, leaving 14 bases between. The germline V gene encodes CDR1 MNHNS and CDR2 SASEGT.